Listed below are T cell receptor beta chains from one sample, sequenced in a study of blood T cell repertoires in COVID-19. The repertoire was sequenced with immunoSEQ multiplex PCR; TCRdb's copy has only in-frame clones and lacks some. This sample has 180,000 or so clones; around four fifths occur once, and the top ten carry about 14%. Input material: peripheral blood. The receptors were gathered from a woman aged 70-85 years with COVID-19, enrolled during active disease. Each CDR3 is given with its conserved first and last residue. A D gene is named only where the DNA matches it firmly. Expanded clones are given a class, and other clones once, few, many or no size at all.

V gene	clone size	J gene	D gene	CDR3 protein	CDR3 DNA
TRBV6-6	NA	TRBJ1-3	NA	CASSYPVGAGNTIYF	TGTGCCAGCAGTTACCCAGTAGGGGCGGGAAACACCATATATTTT
TRBV6-5	NA	TRBJ2-7	TRBD2	CASSYSTSGRREQYF	TGTGCCAGCAGTTATAGTACTAGCGGGAGGCGGGAGCAGTACTTC
TRBV6-5	NA	TRBJ2-7	NA	CASSYTGGPYEQYF	TGTGCCAGCAGTTACACCGGCGGCCCCTACGAGCAGTACTTC
TRBV24-1	NA	TRBJ2-3	NA	CATSDPTRQWYTQYF	TGTGCCACCAGTGACCCAACGCGGCAGTGGTATACGCAGTATTTT
TRBV7-8	NA	TRBJ2-6	TRBD1	CASSSRGQGGFSGANVLTF	TGTGCCAGCAGCTCCAGAGGACAGGGGGGATTCTCTGGGGCCAACGTCCTGACTTTC
TRBV19	NA	TRBJ1-2	NA	CASSYPQRTLNYGYTF	TGTGCCAGTAGTTATCCCCAAAGGACACTTAACTATGGCTACACCTTC
TRBV6-1	NA	TRBJ1-2	TRBD1	CASSATRDSRTYGYTF	TGTGCCAGCAGTGCGACGCGGGACAGCAGAACCTATGGCTACACCTTC
TRBV15	once	TRBJ1-2	TRBD1	CATSRVGQRLDGYTF	TGTGCCACCAGCAGAGTGGGACAGAGGTTGGATGGCTACACCTTC
TRBV25-1	NA	TRBJ1-1	NA	CASSAPRGNTEAFF	TGTGCCAGCAGTGCCCCCAGGGGGAACACTGAAGCTTTCTTT
TRBV28	NA	TRBJ1-2	NA	CASSSRTPPSTF	TGTGCCAGCAGTTCGCGGACTCCGCCCTCCACCTTC
TRBV5-1	NA	TRBJ2-3	NA	CASSLRQITDTQYF	TGCGCCAGCAGCTTGAGACAGATCACAGATACGCAGTATTTT
TRBV29-1	NA	TRBJ2-3	TRBD2	CSVSGTSGRGDTQYF	TGCAGCGTTTCCGGGACTAGCGGAAGGGGAGATACGCAGTATTTT
TRBV3-1/TRBV3-2	once	TRBJ2-7	NA	CASSQGPSGNYEQYF	TGCGCCAGCAGCCAAGGTCCGAGCGGAAACTACGAGCAGTACTTC
TRBV6-5	NA	TRBJ2-6	NA	CASSYSQISGANVLTF	TGTGCCAGCAGTTACTCACAGATTTCTGGGGCCAACGTCCTGACTTTC
TRBV4-1	NA	TRBJ1-4	NA	CASSPPGGESANEKLFF	TGCGCCAGCAGCCCCCCCGGAGGGGAGAGTGCTAATGAAAAACTGTTTTTT
TRBV15	NA	TRBJ2-3	NA	CATSRDRGQGLAGGPGSTDTQYF	TGTGCCACCAGCAGAGATAGGGGACAGGGATTGGCGGGAGGGCCGGGGAGCACAGATACGCAGTATTTT
TRBV5-1	NA	TRBJ2-3	NA	CASSQVGADTQYF	TGCGCCAGCAGCCAGGTAGGCGCAGATACGCAGTATTTT
TRBV6-5	few	TRBJ1-5	NA	CASVTGYQPQHF	TGTGCCAGCGTGACAGGTTATCAGCCCCAGCATTTT
TRBV18	NA	TRBJ2-3	NA	CASSPARGRDPTDTQYF	TGTGCCAGCTCACCCGCAAGGGGCAGGGATCCCACAGATACGCAGTATTTT
TRBV27	once	TRBJ1-2	NA	CASSLDSSGGYTF	TGTGCCAGCAGTCTCGACTCGTCCGGGGGCTACACCTTC
TRBV28	NA	TRBJ2-3	NA	CASSYRTDTQYF	TGTGCCAGCAGTTACAGGACAGATACGCAGTATTTT
TRBV19	NA	TRBJ1-3	TRBD1	CASSMTGQAPGNTIYF	TGTGCCAGTAGTATGACGGGACAGGCCCCTGGAAACACCATATATTTT
TRBV19	NA	TRBJ1-4	NA	CASSSPGKATNEKLFF	TGTGCCAGTAGTTCACCGGGAAAGGCAACTAATGAAAAACTGTTTTTT
TRBV28	NA	TRBJ2-2	NA	CASSLAGTPGELFF	TGTGCCAGCAGTTTAGCGGGGACCCCCGGGGAGCTGTTTTTT